The 17 T cell receptor beta chains listed next were all sequenced from one sample in a study of shared clonotypes between healthy human individuals. The protocol was immunoSEQ multiplex PCR, while the TCRdb copy is restricted to in-frame clones and leaves out a portion. The sample carries 2 million or so clones, 90% to 95% recorded once. Material for sequencing was naive CD4+ T cells sorted from blood. Subset meaning: CD45RA+ positively selected. Receptor source: a man between 18 and 35 years old in good health.

This chain uses TRBV19 with TRBJ2-7; 9 nucleotides align to TRBD1. CDR1 and CDR2 (germline): LNHDA, SQIVND (reference sequence). This CDR3 is 16 amino acids long. Unmatched junction bases numbered 10, after V lost 1 base and J lost 6 bases. The chain's CDR3 is CASSIVGRQGVTEQYF. DNA for the CDR3: TGTGCCAGTAGTATAGTGGGGCGACAGGGGGTAACCGAGCAGTACTTC.

The chain employs TRBV5-6 and TRBJ1-1; no clear D gene. Deletions cut 0 bases from V and 1 base from J, with 10 bases between. The CDR3 runs to 15 residues. From germline, CDR1 is SGHDT and CDR2 YYEEEE. In DNA form, the CDR3 reads TGTGCCAGCAGCTTGGCCGGCGGTAAGAACACTGAAGCTTTCTTT. It encodes CASSLAGGKNTEAFF.

J is TRBJ2-7 and V is TRBV29-1; possibly TRBD2 for D (5 bases). The CDR3 covers 13 residues. Trimming pared 5 bases from V and 0 bases from J, leaving 11 bases between. Germline assignment: CDR1 SQVTM and CDR2 ANQGSEA. CDR3 sequence reads: CSVRGSGSYEQYF. The DNA for the CDR3 is TGCAGCGTTCGCGGCAGCGGCTCCTACGAGCAGTACTTC.

The V and J genes are TRBV10-3 and TRBJ1-6; TRBD1 might be the D (6 bases). The CDR3 has 13 amino acids. Germline V gene data show CDR1 as ENHRY and CDR2 as SYGVKD. The V and J ends lost 10 bases and 7 bases respectively, with 14 bases between them. CDR3 loop: CANAGDRNSPLHF. The CDR3, as DNA: TGTGCCAACGCAGGGGATCGCAATTCACCCCTCCACTTT.

The chain couples TRBV28 to TRBJ2-5; D not certain. Germline V gene data show CDR1 as MDHEN and CDR2 as SYDVKM. The V end lost 6 bases, the J end lost 0 bases, and 17 bases lay between the germline ends. CDR3 length: 16 amino acids. CDR3: CASSPFSGSHQETQYF. The CDR3 DNA reads TGTGCCAGCAGCCCCTTCTCGGGCTCGCACCAAGAGACCCAGTACTTC.

V is TRBV28 and J is TRBJ2-1; no clear D. Germline V CDR1 and CDR2: MDHEN, SYDVKM. V lost 2 bases, J lost 7 bases, and 9 bases lay in between. CDR3 length: 13 amino acids. The CDR3 region is CASSLREANEQFF. CDR3 DNA: TGTGCCAGCAGTTTAAGGGAAGCAAATGAGCAGTTCTTC.

This clone was seen a single time. In DNA form, the CDR3 reads TGTGCCAGTAGTATTTGGCTAGCGGGCAACACCGGGGAGCTGTTTTTT. Protein product: CASSIWLAGNTGELFF. The J gene is TRBJ2-2, the V gene TRBV19, with TRBD2 matching 8 bases. The germline CDR1 and CDR2 sequences are LNHDA and SQIVND (reference sequence). V gave up 3 bases and J gave up 2 bases; unmatched junction bases: 5. The CDR3 length is 16 residues.

This sequence joins TRBV6-5 and TRBJ1-1; D gene uncertain. Between the trimmed V and J ends, which lost 5 bases and 5 bases, there was a span of 12 bases. This CDR3 has 13 amino acids. Germline loops: CDR1 MNHEY, CDR2 SVGAGI. This CDR3 is CASSPVGRTEAFF. CDR3 nucleotide sequence: TGTGCCAGCAGTCCCGTGGGGAGGACTGAAGCTTTCTTT.

This clone was detected only once. CDR3 DNA: TGTGCCAGCAACCGAAGGGGCTCCTACGAGCAGTACTTC. It specifies CASNRRGSYEQYF. The chain carries TRBV28 and TRBJ2-7; weak D call: TRBD1 (5 bases). With 7 bases removed from V and 0 bases from J, the gap between germline ends came to 10 bases. This CDR3 contains 13 residues. The germline V gene encodes CDR1 MDHEN and CDR2 SYDVKM.

CDR3 DNA sequence: TGTGCCACGGAAAGGGGACAGGGGGCCGTCGGGGAGCTGTTTTTT. Translated: CATERGQGAVGELFF. This chain connects TRBV10-3 to TRBJ2-2; 12 bases align to TRBD1. The V gene end was trimmed by 10 bases and the J gene end by 7 bases; junction bases not matched to a gene: 10. Germline assignment: CDR1 ENHRY and CDR2 SYGVKD. The CDR3 loop spans 15 amino acids.

The chain uses TRBV25-1 and TRBJ2-5; possibly TRBD2 for D (5 bases). Germline CDR1 and CDR2: MGHDK and SYGVNS. With 5 bases removed from V and 5 bases from J, the gap between germline ends came to 15 bases. This CDR3 region has 14 residues. The CDR3 DNA is TGTGCCAGCAGTTCCCCGCGGGTGCGGGAGACCCAGTACTTC. This translates into CASSSPRVRETQYF. The variable domain in full, completed from reference TRBV25-1 and TRBJ2-5, reads EADIYQTPRYLVIGTGKKITLECSQTMGHDKMYWYQQDPGMELHLIHYSYGVNSTEKGDLSSESTVSRIRTEHFPLTLESARPSHTSQYLCASSSPRVRETQYFGPGTRLLVL.

The rearrangement uses TRBV27 and TRBJ1-4; the D is unclear. The CDR3 spans 15 residues. Germline V CDR1 and CDR2: MNHEY, SMNVEV (reference sequence). Trimming left V 6 bases short and J 0 bases short, with 11 bases between. The CDR3 bases are TGTGCCAGCAGGGGATTGGCTGCAACTAATGAAAAACTGTTTTTT. Protein sequence: CASRGLAATNEKLFF.

On this clone: Other DNA sequences in this sample translate to the same CDR3. The chain carries TRBV6-5 and TRBJ1-3, with D possibly being TRBD1 (6 bases). CDR1 MNHEY and CDR2 SVGAGI come from the germline V gene. The V and J ends lost 2 bases and 0 bases respectively, with 11 bases between them. The CDR3 length is 16 residues. The CDR3 nucleotides read TGTGCCAGCAGTTACACCGGACAGACCTCTGGAAACACCATATATTTT. Encoded protein: CASSYTGQTSGNTIYF.

This chain uses TRBV6-6 with TRBJ2-3, with D maybe TRBD2 (7 bases). V lost 8 bases and J lost 1, with 13 bases in between. The CDR3 covers 14 residues. The germline gives CDR1 MNHNY, CDR2 SVGAGI (reference sequence). CDR3 sequence (DNA): TGTGCCAGCTTGGGGGGGGGCGGCACAGATACGCAGTATTTT. Translating it yields CASLGGGGTDTQYF.

This CDR3 reads CASSVDTGSADTQYF. The CDR3 bases are TGTGCCAGCAGCGTAGATACAGGGAGCGCGGATACGCAGTATTTT. The chain joins TRBV9 to TRBJ2-3; the D gene is possibly TRBD1 (6 bases). The V gene's germline CDR1 is SGDLS and CDR2 YYNGEE. The CDR3 is 15 residues long. V lost 0 bases and J 6 bases, leaving 14 bases between the germline ends.

The count of this clone is one. This chain connects TRBV5-6 to TRBJ2-7; D not certain. Trimming shortened V by 2 bases and J by 1 base, and 7 bases separated the two germline ends. Germline V CDR1 and CDR2: SGHDT, YYEEEE. The CDR3 is 13 amino acids. This CDR3 is CASSFIASYEQYF. CDR3 sequence (DNA): TGTGCCAGCAGCTTCATAGCTTCCTACGAGCAGTACTTC.

This clone was recorded once. V and J are TRBV5-4 and TRBJ2-6; D is unresolved. The CDR3 extends over 17 amino acids. V was trimmed by 0 bases and J by 0 bases, leaving 10 bases between them. Germline loops: CDR1 SGHNT, CDR2 YYREEE (reference sequence). The CDR3 coding sequence is TGTGCCAGCAGCTTGGACCCCTTGAGCTCTGGGGCCAACGTCCTGACTTTC. It is translated as CASSLDPLSSGANVLTF.